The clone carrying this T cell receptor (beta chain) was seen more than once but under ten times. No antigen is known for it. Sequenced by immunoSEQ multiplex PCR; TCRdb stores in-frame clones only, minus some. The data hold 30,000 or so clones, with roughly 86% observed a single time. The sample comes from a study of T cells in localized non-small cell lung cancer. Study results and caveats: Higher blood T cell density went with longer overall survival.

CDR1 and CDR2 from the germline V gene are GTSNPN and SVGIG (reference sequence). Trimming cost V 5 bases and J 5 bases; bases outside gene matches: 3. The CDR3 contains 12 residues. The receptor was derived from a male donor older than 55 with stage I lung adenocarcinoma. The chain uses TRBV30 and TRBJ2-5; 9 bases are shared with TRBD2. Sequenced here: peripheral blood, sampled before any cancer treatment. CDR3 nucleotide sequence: TGTGCCTGGCAAGGACTAGCGGAGACCCAGTACTTC. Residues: CAWQGLAETQYF.